This T cell receptor (beta chain) was sequenced in a study of T and B cells in COVID-19 patients. Study background: Of about 22 active-infection patients, 15 to 18 carried comorbidities linked to unfavorable COVID-19 outcome.

Blood genomic DNA input for TRB amplification was about 240-550 ng. Study results and limitations: Blood from mildly ill patients while symptomatic, and early samples from severe cases, were scarce. Exclusive to the recovered cohort were thousands of TCR clusters, some 30 of them with low generation probability. CD4+, regulatory T cell, CD8+ and sorted SARS-CoV-2-responsive or tetramer+ T cells were not yet sequenced.

With regard to this clonotype: The antigen remains undetermined.

Multiplex PCR with BIOMED2 TRB-A/B primer pools amplified TRB rearrangements. TCRdb re-analysed the multiplex PCR reads in MiXCR, keeping a single row per CDR3 protein. Of around 2,200 distinct CDR3 sequences in the sample, approximately 27% are singletons; the top ten hold 35% to 45%. The sequenced sample consisted of blood. This TCR was sampled from a human donor with active COVID-19.

CDR3 sequence: CASSPQSLAPRDTQYF. CDR3 DNA sequence: TGTGCCAGCAGCCCCCAATCCCTAGCCCCCAGGGATACGCAGTATTTT. The chain uses TRBV11-1 and TRBJ2-3, with D possibly being TRBD2 (5 bases). Trimming cost V 5 bases and J 6 bases, with 21 bases left between them. CDR1 SGHAT and CDR2 FQDESV come from the germline V gene (reference sequence). This CDR3 has 16 amino acids.